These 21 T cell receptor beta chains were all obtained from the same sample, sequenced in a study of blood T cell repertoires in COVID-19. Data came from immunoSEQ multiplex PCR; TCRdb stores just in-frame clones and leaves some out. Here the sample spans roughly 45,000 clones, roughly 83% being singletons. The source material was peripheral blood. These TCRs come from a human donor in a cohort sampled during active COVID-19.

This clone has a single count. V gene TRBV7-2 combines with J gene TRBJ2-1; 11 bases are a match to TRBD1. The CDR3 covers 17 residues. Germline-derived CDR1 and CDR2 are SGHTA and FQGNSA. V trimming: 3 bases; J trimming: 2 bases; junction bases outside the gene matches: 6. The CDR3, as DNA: TGTGCCAGCAGCTTCTATCCGGGACAGGGGGCCTACAATGAGCAGTTCTTC. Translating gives CASSFYPGQGAYNEQFF.

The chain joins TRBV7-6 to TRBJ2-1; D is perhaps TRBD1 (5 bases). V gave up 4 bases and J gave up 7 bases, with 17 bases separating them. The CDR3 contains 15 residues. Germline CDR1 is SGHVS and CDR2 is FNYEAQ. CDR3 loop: CASSSRQGSGNEQFF. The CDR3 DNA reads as TGTGCCAGCAGCTCTCGGCAGGGCAGTGGGAATGAGCAGTTCTTC. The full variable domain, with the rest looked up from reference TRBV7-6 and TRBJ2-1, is GAGVSQSPRYKVTKRGQDVALRCDPISGHVSLYWYRQALGQGPEFLTYFNYEAQQDKSGLPNDRFSAERPEGSISTLTIQRTEQRDSAMYRCASSSRQGSGNEQFFGPGTRLTVL.

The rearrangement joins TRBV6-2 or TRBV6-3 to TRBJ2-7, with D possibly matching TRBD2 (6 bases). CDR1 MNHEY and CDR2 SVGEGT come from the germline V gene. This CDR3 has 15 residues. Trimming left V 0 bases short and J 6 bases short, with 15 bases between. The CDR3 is CASSYSSSVVREQYF. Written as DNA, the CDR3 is TGTGCCAGCAGTTACTCGTCTAGCGTCGTTCGCGAGCAGTACTTC.

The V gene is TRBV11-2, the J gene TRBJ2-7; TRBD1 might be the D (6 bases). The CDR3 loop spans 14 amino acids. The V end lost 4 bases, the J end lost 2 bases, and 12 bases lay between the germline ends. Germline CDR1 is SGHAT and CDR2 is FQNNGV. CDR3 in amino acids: CASSYGQSTYEQYF. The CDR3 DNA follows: TGTGCCAGCAGCTACGGACAGTCTACCTACGAGCAGTACTTC.

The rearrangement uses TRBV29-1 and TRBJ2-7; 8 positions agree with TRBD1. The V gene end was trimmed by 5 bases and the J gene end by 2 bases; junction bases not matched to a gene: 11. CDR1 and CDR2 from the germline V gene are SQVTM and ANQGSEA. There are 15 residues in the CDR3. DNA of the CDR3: TGCAGCGTTCGCGCCGGGACAGGTTATACCTACGAGCAGTACTTC. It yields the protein CSVRAGTGYTYEQYF.

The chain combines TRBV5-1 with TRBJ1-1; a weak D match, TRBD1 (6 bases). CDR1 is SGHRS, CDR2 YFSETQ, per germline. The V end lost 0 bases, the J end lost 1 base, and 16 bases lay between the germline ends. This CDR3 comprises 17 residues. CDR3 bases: TGCGCCAGCAGCTTGGGCCGGGGGGCAAACTCGAACACTGAAGCTTTCTTT. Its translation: CASSLGRGANSNTEAFF.

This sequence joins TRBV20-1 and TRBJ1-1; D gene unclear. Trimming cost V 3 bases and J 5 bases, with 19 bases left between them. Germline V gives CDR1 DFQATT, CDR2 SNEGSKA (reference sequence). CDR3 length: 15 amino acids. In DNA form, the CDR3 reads TGCAGTGCTAGTCGGGGAGGAAGTTTGGTGACTGAAGCTTTCTTT. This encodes CSASRGGSLVTEAFF.

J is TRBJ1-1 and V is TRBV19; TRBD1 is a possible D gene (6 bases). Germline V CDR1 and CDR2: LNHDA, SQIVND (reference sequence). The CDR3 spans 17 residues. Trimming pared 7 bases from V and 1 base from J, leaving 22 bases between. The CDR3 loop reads CASNTWRGRRGNTEAFF. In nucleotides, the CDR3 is TGTGCCAGTAACACCTGGCGGGGGCGAAGGGGGAACACTGAAGCTTTCTTT. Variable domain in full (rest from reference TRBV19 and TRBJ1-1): DGGITQSPKYLFRKEGQNVTLSCEQNLNHDAMYWYRQDPGQGLRLIYYSQIVNDFQKGDIAEGYSVSREKKESFPLTVTSAQKNPTAFYLCASNTWRGRRGNTEAFFGQGTRLTVV.

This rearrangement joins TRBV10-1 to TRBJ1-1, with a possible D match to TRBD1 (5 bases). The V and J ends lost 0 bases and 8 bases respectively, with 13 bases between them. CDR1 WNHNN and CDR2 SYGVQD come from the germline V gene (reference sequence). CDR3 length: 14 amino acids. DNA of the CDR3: TGCGCCAGCAGTGAGTCTCCCGTGCCAGGGGAAGCTTTCTTT. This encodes CASSESPVPGEAFF.

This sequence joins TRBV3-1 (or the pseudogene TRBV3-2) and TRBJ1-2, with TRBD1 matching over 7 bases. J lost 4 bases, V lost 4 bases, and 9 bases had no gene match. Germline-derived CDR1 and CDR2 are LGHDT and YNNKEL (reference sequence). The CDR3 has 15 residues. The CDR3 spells CASSPLDRTGYGYTF. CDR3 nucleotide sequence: TGTGCCAGCAGCCCCTTAGACCGGACAGGCTATGGCTACACCTTC.

DNA for the CDR3: TGTGCCAGCAGCCATCACGACAGGGGGAAGGGAGCTTTCTTT. Translating gives CASSHHDRGKGAFF. V gene TRBV3-1 (or the pseudogene TRBV3-2) combines with J gene TRBJ1-1; 9 bases are a match to TRBD1. CDR1 is LGHDT and CDR2 is YNNKEL in the germline V gene (reference sequence). The CDR3 has 14 residues. Trimming at V came to 3 bases and at J to 10 bases, leaving 9 bases not matched to a gene.

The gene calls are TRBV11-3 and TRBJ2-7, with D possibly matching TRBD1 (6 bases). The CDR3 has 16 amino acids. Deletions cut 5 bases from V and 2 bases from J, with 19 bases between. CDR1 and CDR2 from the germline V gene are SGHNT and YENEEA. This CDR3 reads CASSPGLGGSAYEQYF. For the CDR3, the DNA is TGTGCCAGCAGCCCCGGTCTTGGGGGCTCGGCCTACGAGCAGTACTTC.

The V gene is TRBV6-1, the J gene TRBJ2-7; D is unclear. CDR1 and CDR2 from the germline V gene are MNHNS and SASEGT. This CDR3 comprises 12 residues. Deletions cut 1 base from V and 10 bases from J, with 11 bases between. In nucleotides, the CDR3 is TGTGCCAGCAGTGAAGGTTTCGCGTCCCAGTACTTC. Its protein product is CASSEGFASQYF.

The DNA for the CDR3 is TGTGCCAGCAGTATCCGGACTAGCGGGGCTTTTGCAAGATACGAGCAGTACTTC. This translates into CASSIRTSGAFARYEQYF. This rearrangement joins TRBV28 to TRBJ2-7; 12 bases are shared with TRBD2. The CDR3 has 18 amino acids. J gave up 4 bases and V 5 bases, and 15 bases lay outside the gene matches. Germline values: CDR1 MDHEN, CDR2 SYDVKM. Looking up the rest from reference TRBV28 and TRBJ2-7 gives the full variable domain: DVKVTQSSRYLVKRTGEKVFLECVQDMDHENMFWYRQDPGLGLRLIYFSYDVKMKEKGDIPEGYSVSREKKERFSLILESASTNQTSMYLCASSIRTSGAFARYEQYFGPGTRLTVT.

This CDR3 reads CASSSTRTDTQYF. As DNA, the CDR3 is TGTGCCAGTAGTTCCACACGCACAGATACGCAGTATTTT. The chain links TRBV19 to TRBJ2-3; D not resolved. The germline V and J ends were trimmed by 5 bases and 1 base, with 7 bases remaining between them. The germline gives CDR1 LNHDA, CDR2 SQIVND (reference sequence). The CDR3 consists of 13 residues. Complete variable domain (other parts from reference TRBV19 and TRBJ2-3): DGGITQSPKYLFRKEGQNVTLSCEQNLNHDAMYWYRQDPGQGLRLIYYSQIVNDFQKGDIAEGYSVSREKKESFPLTVTSAQKNPTAFYLCASSSTRTDTQYFGPGTRLTVL.

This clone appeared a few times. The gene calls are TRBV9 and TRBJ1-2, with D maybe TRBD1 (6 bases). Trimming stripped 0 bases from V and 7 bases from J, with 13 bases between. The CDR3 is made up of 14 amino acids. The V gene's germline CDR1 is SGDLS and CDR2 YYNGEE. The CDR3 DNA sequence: TGTGCCAGCAGCGTAGAGGACAGTTTTGGTGGCTACACCTTC. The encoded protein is CASSVEDSFGGYTF.

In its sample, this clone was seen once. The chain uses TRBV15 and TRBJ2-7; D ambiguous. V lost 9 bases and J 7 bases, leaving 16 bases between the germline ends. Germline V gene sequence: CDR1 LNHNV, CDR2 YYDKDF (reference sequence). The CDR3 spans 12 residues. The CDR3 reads CATRGSFGEQYF. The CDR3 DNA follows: TGTGCCACGCGCGGCAGCTTTGGGGAGCAGTACTTC.

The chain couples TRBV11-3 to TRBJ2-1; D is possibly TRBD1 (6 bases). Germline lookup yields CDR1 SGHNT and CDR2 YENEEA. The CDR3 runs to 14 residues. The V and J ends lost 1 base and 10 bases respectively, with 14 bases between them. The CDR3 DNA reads TGTGCCAGCAGCTTAGTACCTACAGGGAACGAGCAGTTCTTC. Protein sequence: CASSLVPTGNEQFF.

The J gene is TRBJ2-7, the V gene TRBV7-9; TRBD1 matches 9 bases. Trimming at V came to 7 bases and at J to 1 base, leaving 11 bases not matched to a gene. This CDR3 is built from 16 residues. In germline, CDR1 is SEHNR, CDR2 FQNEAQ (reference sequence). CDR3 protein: CASTPWAGTGSYEQYF. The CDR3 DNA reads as TGTGCCAGCACCCCGTGGGCCGGGACAGGGTCCTACGAGCAGTACTTC.

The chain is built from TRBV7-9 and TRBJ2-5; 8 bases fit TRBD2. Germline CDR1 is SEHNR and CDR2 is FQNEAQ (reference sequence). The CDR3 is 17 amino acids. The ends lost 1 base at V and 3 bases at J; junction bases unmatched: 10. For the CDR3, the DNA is TGTGCCAGCAGCTTAGGAGCTAGCGGGCCGGGAGAAGAGACCCAGTACTTC. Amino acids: CASSLGASGPGEETQYF.

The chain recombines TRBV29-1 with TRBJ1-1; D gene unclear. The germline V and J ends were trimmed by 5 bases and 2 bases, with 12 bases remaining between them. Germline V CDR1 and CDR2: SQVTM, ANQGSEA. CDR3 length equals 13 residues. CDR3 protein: CSVKKGGNTEAFF. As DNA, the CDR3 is TGCAGCGTTAAGAAGGGAGGTAACACTGAAGCTTTCTTT.